The present T cell receptor (beta chain) was sequenced within a study of blood T cell repertoires in COVID-19. Study as a whole: COVID-19 samples collected from the United States, Italy and Spain covered acute and convalescent phases. PBMCs, B-cell-depleted T cells, or T cells were the source of the cDNA or gDNA that made up the material.

This clone has a single count. Seattle researchers signed up patients amid active infection and tracked them longitudinally. The CDR3 length is 16 residues. In germline, CDR1 is LNHNV, CDR2 YYDKDF (reference sequence). The ends lost 0 bases at V and 7 bases at J; junction bases unmatched: 7. Original data processing: Reference gene primer amplification gave nucleated cell count estimates. Repertoires were generated with immunoSEQ multiplex PCR, while TCRdb's copy carries only in-frame clones and drops some. V, J and clone size reflect that table, while D and trimming were determined from the DNA. In the table there are around 190,000 clones, 82% of which are singletons.

The TCR sequence derives from a woman in her sixties or seventies with COVID-19, enrolled during active disease. Sequencing was performed on peripheral blood. This sequence joins TRBV15 and TRBJ1-2, with TRBD1 matching over 11 bases. CDR3 sequence reads: CATSRDLAGQGVGYTF. DNA for the CDR3: TGTGCCACCAGCAGAGATCTTGCGGGACAGGGGGTTGGCTACACCTTC. Together with reference TRBV15 and TRBJ1-2, the CDR3 gives the full variable domain: DAMVIQNPRYQVTQFGKPVTLSCSQTLNHNVMYWYQQKSSQAPKLLFHYYDKDFNNEADTPDNFQSRRPNTSFCFLDIRSPGLGDTAMYLCATSRDLAGQGVGYTFGSGTRLTVV.